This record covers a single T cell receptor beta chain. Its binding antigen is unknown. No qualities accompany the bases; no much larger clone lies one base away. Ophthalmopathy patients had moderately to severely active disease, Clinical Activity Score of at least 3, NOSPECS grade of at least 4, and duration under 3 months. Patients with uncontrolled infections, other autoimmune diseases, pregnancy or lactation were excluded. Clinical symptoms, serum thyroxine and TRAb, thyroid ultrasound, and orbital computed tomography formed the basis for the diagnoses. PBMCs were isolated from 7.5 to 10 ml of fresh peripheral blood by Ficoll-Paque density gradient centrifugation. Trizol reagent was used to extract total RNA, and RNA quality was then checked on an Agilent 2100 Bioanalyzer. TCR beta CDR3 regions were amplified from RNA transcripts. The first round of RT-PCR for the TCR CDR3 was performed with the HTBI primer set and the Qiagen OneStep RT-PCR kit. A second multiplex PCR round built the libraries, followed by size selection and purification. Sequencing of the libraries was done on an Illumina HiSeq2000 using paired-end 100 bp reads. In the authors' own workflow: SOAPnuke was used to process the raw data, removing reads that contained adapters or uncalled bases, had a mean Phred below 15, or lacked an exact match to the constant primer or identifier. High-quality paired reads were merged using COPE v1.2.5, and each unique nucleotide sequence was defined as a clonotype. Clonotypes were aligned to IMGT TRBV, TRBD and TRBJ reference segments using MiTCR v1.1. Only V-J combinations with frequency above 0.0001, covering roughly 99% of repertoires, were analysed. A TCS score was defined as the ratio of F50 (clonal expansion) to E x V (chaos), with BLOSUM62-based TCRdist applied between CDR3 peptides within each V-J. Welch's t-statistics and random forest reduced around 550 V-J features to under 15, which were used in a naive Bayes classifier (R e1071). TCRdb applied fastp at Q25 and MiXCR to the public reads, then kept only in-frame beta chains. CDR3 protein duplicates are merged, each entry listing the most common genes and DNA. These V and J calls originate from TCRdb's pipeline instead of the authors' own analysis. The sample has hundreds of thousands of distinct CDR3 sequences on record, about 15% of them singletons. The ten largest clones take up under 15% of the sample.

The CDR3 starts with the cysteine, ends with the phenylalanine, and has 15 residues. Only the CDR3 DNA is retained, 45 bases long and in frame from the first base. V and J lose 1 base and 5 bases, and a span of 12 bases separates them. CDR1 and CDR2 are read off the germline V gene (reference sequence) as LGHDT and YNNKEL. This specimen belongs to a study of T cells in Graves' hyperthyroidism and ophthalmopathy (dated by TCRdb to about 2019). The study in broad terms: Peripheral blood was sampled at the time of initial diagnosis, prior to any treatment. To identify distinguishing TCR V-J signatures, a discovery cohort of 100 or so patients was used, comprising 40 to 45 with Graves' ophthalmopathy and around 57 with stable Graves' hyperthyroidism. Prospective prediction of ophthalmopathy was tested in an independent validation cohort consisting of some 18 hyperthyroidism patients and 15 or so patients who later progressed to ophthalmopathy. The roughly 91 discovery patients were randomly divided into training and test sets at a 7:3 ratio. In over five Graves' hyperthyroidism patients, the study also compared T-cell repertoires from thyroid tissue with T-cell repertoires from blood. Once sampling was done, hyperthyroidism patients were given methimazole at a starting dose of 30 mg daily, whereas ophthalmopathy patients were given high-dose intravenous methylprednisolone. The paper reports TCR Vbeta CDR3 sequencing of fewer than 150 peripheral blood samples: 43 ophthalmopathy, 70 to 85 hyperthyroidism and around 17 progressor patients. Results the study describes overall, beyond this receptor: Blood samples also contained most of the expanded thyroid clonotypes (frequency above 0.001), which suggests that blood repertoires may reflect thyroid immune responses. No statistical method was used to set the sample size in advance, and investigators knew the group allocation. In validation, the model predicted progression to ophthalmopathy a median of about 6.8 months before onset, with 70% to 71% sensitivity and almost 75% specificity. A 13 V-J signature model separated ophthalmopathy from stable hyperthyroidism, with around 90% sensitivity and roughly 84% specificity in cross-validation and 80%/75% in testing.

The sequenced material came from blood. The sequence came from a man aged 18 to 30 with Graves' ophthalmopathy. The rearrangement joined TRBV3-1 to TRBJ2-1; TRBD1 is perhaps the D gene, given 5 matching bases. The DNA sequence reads TGTGCCAGCAGCCAAGGGGGCAGGGTAGACAATGAGCAGTTCTTC. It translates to CASSQGGRVDNEQFF.